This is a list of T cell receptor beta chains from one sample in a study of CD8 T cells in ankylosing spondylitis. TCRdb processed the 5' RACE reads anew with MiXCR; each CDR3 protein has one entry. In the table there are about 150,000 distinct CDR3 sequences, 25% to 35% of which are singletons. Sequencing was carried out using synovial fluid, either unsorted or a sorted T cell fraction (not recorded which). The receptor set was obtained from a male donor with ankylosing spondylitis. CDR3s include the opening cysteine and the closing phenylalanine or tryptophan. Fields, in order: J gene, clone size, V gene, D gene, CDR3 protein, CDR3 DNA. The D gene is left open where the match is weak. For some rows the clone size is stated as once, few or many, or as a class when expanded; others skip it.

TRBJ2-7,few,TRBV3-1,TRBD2,CASSQAASGYEQYF,TGTGCCAGCAGCCAAGCGGCTAGCGGGTACGAGCAGTACTTC
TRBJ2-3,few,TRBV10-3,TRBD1,CAISESFSGTGQNTDTQYF,TGTGCCATCAGTGAGTCGTTTTCTGGCACGGGACAGAACACAGATACGCAGTATTTT
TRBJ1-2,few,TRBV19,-,CASRPGTGYGYTF,TGTGCCAGTAGACCCGGGACGGGGTATGGCTACACCTTC
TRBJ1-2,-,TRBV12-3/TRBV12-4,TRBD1,CASSLIQGKYGYTF,TGTGCCAGCAGTTTAATACAGGGGAAGTATGGCTACACCTTC
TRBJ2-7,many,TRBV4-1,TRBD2,CASSQTRSGSLYEQYF,TGCGCCAGCAGCCAAACACGTAGCGGGAGTTTGTACGAGCAGTACTTC
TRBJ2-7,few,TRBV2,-,CASSQGLDKGRINEQYF,TGTGCCAGCAGCCAAGGGTTGGACAAAGGGCGGATAAACGAGCAGTACTTC
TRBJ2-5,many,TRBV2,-,CASSGRMGIQETQYF,TGTGCCAGCAGTGGGCGGATGGGGATCCAAGAGACCCAGTACTTC
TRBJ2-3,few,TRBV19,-,CASSALSGPDTQYF,TGTGCCAGTAGTGCCTTATCGGGGCCAGATACGCAGTATTTT
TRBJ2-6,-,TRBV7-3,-,CASSLGQAGANVLTF,TGTGCCAGCAGCTTAGGCCAGGCTGGGGCCAACGTCCTGACTTTC
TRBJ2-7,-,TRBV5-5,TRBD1,CASSNGQGPLYEQYF,TGTGCCAGCAGCAATGGACAGGGCCCGTTGTACGAGCAGTACTTC
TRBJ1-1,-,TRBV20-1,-,CSALRGAGTEAFF,TGCAGTGCCCTTCGGGGGGCGGGCACTGAAGCTTTCTTT
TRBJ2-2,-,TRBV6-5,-,CASSYGAGELFF,TGTGCCAGCAGTTACGGGGCCGGGGAGCTGTTTTTT
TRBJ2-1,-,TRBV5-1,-,CASSELQENEQFF,TGCGCCAGCAGCGAGCTACAGGAAAATGAGCAGTTCTTC
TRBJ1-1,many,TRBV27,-,CASSVQGNTEAFF,TGTGCCAGCAGTGTACAGGGGAACACTGAAGCTTTCTTT
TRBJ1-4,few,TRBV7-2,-,CASSPTGTREKLFF,TGTGCCAGCAGCCCCACGGGGACCCGGGAAAAACTGTTTTTT
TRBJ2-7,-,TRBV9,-,CASSGPGLSYEQYF,TGTGCCAGCAGCGGACCGGGACTCAGCTACGAGCAGTACTTC